The source of this TCR beta chain is a study of shared clonotypes between healthy human individuals. The wider study: Each donor had three CD4 naive, three CD4 memory, two CD8 naive and one CD8 memory plate. Overall study findings and caveats: Across subsets, estimated richness was generally greater for naive than for memory populations. Non-shared clonotypes showed lower generation probabilities than clonotypes common to all four donors.

Naive CD8 isolation took CD45RO-negative cells positively selected for CCR7 and excluded terminally differentiated effector memory CD45RA+ cells. Sequencing used immunoSEQ multiplex PCR; TCRdb keeps in-frame clones, though not all of them. Altogether about 1,900,000 clones are present, roughly 95% being singletons, with the ten largest covering 0.9% to 1.5%. The CDR3 has 14 amino acids. Germline trimming cut 2 bases from V and 10 bases from J; bases unmatched to any gene: 8. Germline V CDR1 and CDR2: SEHNR, FQNEAQ (reference sequence). About this clone itself: Its antigen is not identified.

The specimen was naive CD8+ T cells sorted from blood. This chain uses TRBV7-9 with TRBJ2-1, with 7 bases matching TRBD1. The clonotype originates from a man younger than 30 in good health. The CDR3 sequence: CASSLFQGVEEQFF. The CDR3 nucleotides read TGTGCCAGCAGCTTATTTCAGGGGGTGGAGGAGCAGTTCTTC.